This is a list of T cell receptor beta chains from one sample in a study of cytomegalovirus exposure and HLA in healthy donors. Assay used: immunoSEQ multiplex PCR; TCRdb lists only in-frame clones, some missing. In the table there are 110,000 to 150,000 clones, approximately 94% of which are singletons. The sample was PBMCs. Receptors originate from a man between 18 and 35 years old in good health and CMV-seropositive. The CDR3 runs from the conserved cysteine through the conserved F or W. The D gene is left open where the match is weak.

d_call	v_call	j_call	cdr3_aa	cdr3_nt
TRBD1	TRBV28	TRBJ1-2	CASSRQGLYYGYTF	TGTGCCAGCAGTCGACAGGGCCTATACTATGGCTACACCTTC
NA	TRBV6-5	TRBJ2-7	CASSGRGVHEQYF	TGTGCCAGCAGCGGAAGGGGTGTACACGAGCAGTACTTC
NA	TRBV28	TRBJ1-2	CASSLLVPWQVDGYTF	TGTGCCAGCAGTTTATTGGTCCCTTGGCAGGTGGATGGCTACACCTTC
NA	TRBV2	TRBJ2-5	CASSVGSGGGEETQYF	TGTGCCAGCAGTGTCGGTAGCGGTGGCGGGGAAGAGACCCAGTACTTC
TRBD1	TRBV6-4	TRBJ2-6	CASSEKGQTSGANVLTF	TGTGCCAGCAGCGAGAAGGGACAGACGTCTGGGGCCAACGTCCTGACTTTC
NA	TRBV7-9	TRBJ2-5	CASSLGGYQETQYF	TGTGCCAGCAGCTTAGGCGGGTACCAAGAGACCCAGTACTTC
NA	TRBV28	TRBJ2-1	CASRRSGFSSYNEQFF	TGTGCCAGCAGGCGGTCAGGGTTTAGCTCCTACAATGAGCAGTTCTTC
NA	TRBV30	TRBJ1-2	CAWRTGMAAGGYTF	TGTGCCTGGAGGACGGGAATGGCCGCCGGGGGCTACACCTTC
NA	TRBV21-1	TRBJ2-2	CASSKRDRSTGELFF	TGTGCCAGCAGCAAACGGGACAGGTCGACCGGGGAGCTGTTTTTT
NA	TRBV6-1	TRBJ1-6	CASSEARGRALHF	TGTGCCAGCAGTGAAGCCCGGGGGAGAGCCCTCCACTTT
NA	TRBV7-9	TRBJ1-1	CASSLADGGRPFF	TGTGCCAGCAGCCTGGCCGACGGGGGGCGTCCTTTCTTT
NA	TRBV27	TRBJ2-1	CASSLYYYNEQFF	TGTGCCAGCAGTTTATACTACTACAATGAGCAGTTCTTC